One and the same sample provided the 11 T cell receptor beta chains below, sequenced in a study of cytomegalovirus exposure and HLA in healthy donors. The PCR had 60 Vbeta and 13 Jbeta primers. Produced via immunoSEQ multiplex PCR; TCRdb's table is partial and in-frame only. This repertoire shows 80,000 to 100,000 clones, 70% found once; its top ten account for roughly 2.5%. Material: PBMCs. All receptors come from a man aged 50 to 59 in good health and CMV-seronegative.

This sequence joins TRBV7-2 and TRBJ2-7; 9 bases are shared with TRBD1. Germline trimming cut 5 bases from V and 3 bases from J; bases unmatched to any gene: 2. This CDR3 is built from 13 residues. CDR1 and CDR2 from the germline V gene are SGHTA and FQGNSA. The CDR3 region has the DNA TGTGCCAGCAGCGTGGGACAGGGCTACGAGCAGTACTTC. It translates to CASSVGQGYEQYF.

This clone has a handful of counts. The rearrangement links TRBV10-3 to TRBJ2-5, with D possibly matching TRBD1 (5 bases). Trimming cost V 7 bases and J 2 bases, with 14 bases left between them. The length of the CDR3 is 14 residues. Germline-derived CDR1 and CDR2 are ENHRY and SYGVKD. CDR3 coding DNA: TGTGCCATCAAGAGGACATTACTTCAAGAGACCCAGTACTTC. Residues: CAIKRTLLQETQYF.

The J gene is TRBJ2-7, the V gene TRBV27; the D gene is possibly TRBD2 (6 bases). The V end was cut by 5 bases, the J end by 0 bases, with 20 bases between. The CDR3 has 17 residues. Germline CDR1 MNHEY, CDR2 SMNVEV (reference sequence). This chain's CDR3 is CASSVRERGEGSYEQYF. CDR3 in DNA: TGTGCCAGCAGTGTGCGGGAAAGAGGTGAGGGCTCCTACGAGCAGTACTTC.

This clone was recorded a few times. The sample carries other DNA sequences with the same CDR3. The J gene is TRBJ1-2, the V gene TRBV13; TRBD1 aligns across 9 bases. V was clipped by 3 bases and J by 2 bases; unmatched bases: 1. The CDR3 is made up of 14 amino acids. In germline, CDR1 is PRHDT, CDR2 FYEKMQ (reference sequence). The CDR3 protein is CASSLGTGNYGYTF. The CDR3 DNA sequence: TGTGCCAGCAGCTTGGGGACAGGGAACTATGGCTACACCTTC.

V is TRBV15 and J is TRBJ1-1; perhaps TRBD1 as D (5 bases). Germline V gives CDR1 LNHNV, CDR2 YYDKDF (reference sequence). The CDR3 runs 13 residues. The V gene lost 2 bases and the J gene lost 2 bases, with 6 bases spanning the gap. CDR3 nucleotide sequence: TGTGCCACCAGCAGACAGGGTAACACTGAAGCTTTCTTT. It specifies CATSRQGNTEAFF.

The rearrangement uses TRBV6-6 and TRBJ2-7; D is possibly TRBD1 (5 bases). V lost 6 bases and J 3 bases, leaving 9 bases between the germline ends. There are 12 residues in the CDR3. Germline-derived CDR1 and CDR2 are MNHNY and SVGAGI (reference sequence). The CDR3 DNA reads as TGTGCCAGCAGCTTTACAGGCTACGAGCAGTACTTC. Translated, it gives CASSFTGYEQYF.

The rearrangement joins TRBV5-1 to TRBJ2-2; 10 nucleotides match TRBD1. Unmatched junction bases numbered 8, after V lost 6 bases and J lost 3 bases. CDR1 and CDR2 from the germline V gene are SGHRS and YFSETQ. This CDR3 is built from 16 residues. The CDR3 sequence: CASTPLGQGHTGELFF. CDR3 sequence (DNA): TGCGCCAGCACCCCCTTGGGACAGGGGCACACCGGGGAGCTGTTTTTT.

The chain joins TRBV11-2 to TRBJ2-7; 7 bases fit TRBD1. Losses at the gene ends were 4 bases for V and 3 bases for J; bases not matched to a gene: 9. CDR3 length: 15 amino acids. Germline V gene sequence: CDR1 SGHAT, CDR2 FQNNGV. CDR3 coding DNA: TGTGCCAGCAGCTCCTTGACAGGGCACCTCTACGAGCAGTACTTC. This gives the protein CASSSLTGHLYEQYF. The full variable domain, in which reference TRBV11-2 and TRBJ2-7 provide the parts outside the CDR3, is EAGVAQSPRYKIIEKRQSVAFWCNPISGHATLYWYQQILGQGPKLLIQFQNNGVVDDSQLPKDRFSAERLKGVDSTLKIQPAKLEDSAVYLCASSSLTGHLYEQYFGPGTRLTVT.

V usage is TRBV7-3 and J usage is TRBJ1-1; D may be TRBD1 (5 bases). Trimming took off 5 bases at V and 2 bases at J, with 15 bases between the two ends. The germline gives CDR1 SGHTA, CDR2 FQGTGA. There are 15 residues in the CDR3. The CDR3 sequence is CASSPIDRFNTEAFF. CDR3 DNA: TGTGCCAGCAGCCCCATCGACAGATTCAACACTGAAGCTTTCTTT.

The CDR3 spells CASSLATGGNEQFF. The CDR3 bases are TGTGCCAGCAGTTTAGCGACAGGGGGCAATGAGCAGTTCTTC. The genes are TRBV28 and TRBJ2-1; 9 bases are shared with TRBD1. After removal of 2 bases from V and 6 bases from J, the junction contained 2 bases not matched to a gene. Germline assignment: CDR1 MDHEN and CDR2 SYDVKM. The CDR3 loop spans 14 amino acids. Combining the CDR3 with reference TRBV28 and TRBJ2-1 gives the whole variable domain DVKVTQSSRYLVKRTGEKVFLECVQDMDHENMFWYRQDPGLGLRLIYFSYDVKMKEKGDIPEGYSVSREKKERFSLILESASTNQTSMYLCASSLATGGNEQFFGPGTRLTVL.

The chain links TRBV7-2 to TRBJ1-6, with 7 bases identical to TRBD1. Per germline, CDR1 SGHTA and CDR2 FQGNSA. V dropped 5 bases and J dropped 5; count of bases not matched to a gene: 9. The CDR3 spans 16 residues. The CDR3 here is CASSPPQRGHNSPLHF. The CDR3 DNA reads TGTGCCAGCAGCCCCCCACAGAGGGGGCATAATTCACCCCTCCACTTT.